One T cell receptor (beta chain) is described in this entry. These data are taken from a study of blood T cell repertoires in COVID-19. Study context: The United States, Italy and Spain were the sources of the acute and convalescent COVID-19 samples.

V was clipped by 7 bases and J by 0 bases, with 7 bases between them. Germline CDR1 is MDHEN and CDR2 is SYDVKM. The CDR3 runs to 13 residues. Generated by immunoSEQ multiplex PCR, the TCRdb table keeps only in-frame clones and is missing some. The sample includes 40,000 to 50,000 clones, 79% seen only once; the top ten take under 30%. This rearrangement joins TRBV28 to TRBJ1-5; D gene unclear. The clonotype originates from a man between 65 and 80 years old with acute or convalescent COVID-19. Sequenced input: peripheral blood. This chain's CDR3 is CASNTDSNQPQHF. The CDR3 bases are TGTGCCAGCAATACAGATAGCAATCAGCCCCAGCATTTT.